This TCR beta chain was profiled in a study of cytomegalovirus exposure and HLA in healthy donors. General observations from the study: A missense variant in DCLRE1C was later tied to TCR beta V- and J-gene trimming.

Germline V gene sequence: CDR1 SGHNT, CDR2 YYREEE (reference sequence). This CDR3 region has 13 residues. J gave up 7 bases and V 0 bases, and 4 bases lay outside the gene matches. Regarding this clone: As yet, its antigen is unknown.

Primers included in the PCR were 60 Vbeta and 13 Jbeta primers. TCRdb's table, derived via immunoSEQ multiplex PCR, lists solely in-frame clones and lacks some. The sample lists 120,000 or so clones, over 70% occurring once. The sequenced sample consisted of PBMCs. The receptor was isolated from a woman aged 45-65 years in good health and CMV-seropositive. The genes are TRBV5-4 and TRBJ2-7, with 7 bases that match TRBD2. CDR3 region: CASSLAGTKEQYF. CDR3 in DNA: TGTGCCAGCAGCTTGGCAGGGACTAAAGAGCAGTACTTC.